A selection of T cell receptor beta chains follows, all from one sample in a study of graft-versus-host responses after intestinal transplantation. Produced via immunoSEQ multiplex PCR; TCRdb's table is partial and in-frame only. Here the sample spans some 11,000 clones, about 93% being singletons. Sequences were derived from PBMCs, sampled approximately 110 days after intestinal transplant. The receptors here all came from a human patient who received an intestinal transplant, so some T cells may come from the graft donor. Both conserved end residues are part of each CDR3. Fields, in order: CDR3 length, J gene, V gene, CDR3 protein.

CDR3 length: 14; J gene: TRBJ1-2; V gene: TRBV4-1; CDR3 protein: CASSQAVTNYGYTF
CDR3 length: 15; J gene: TRBJ2-1; V gene: TRBV7-9; CDR3 protein: CASSAMGQGDNEQFF
CDR3 length: 13; J gene: TRBJ2-1; V gene: TRBV2; CDR3 protein: CASSEMVSSEQFF
CDR3 length: 16; J gene: TRBJ2-7; V gene: TRBV5-1; CDR3 protein: CASSFGARDRASEQYF
CDR3 length: 12; J gene: TRBJ2-5; V gene: TRBV29-1; CDR3 protein: CSVGASVETQYF
CDR3 length: 14; J gene: TRBJ2-7; V gene: TRBV30; CDR3 protein: CAWSMGQGGDEQYF
CDR3 length: 16; J gene: TRBJ1-2; V gene: TRBV4-1; CDR3 protein: CASSQVQADSSYGYTF
CDR3 length: 13; J gene: TRBJ2-7; V gene: TRBV4-1; CDR3 protein: CASSQMGSYEQYF
CDR3 length: 13; J gene: TRBJ1-2; V gene: TRBV27; CDR3 protein: CASSLDLRYGYTF
CDR3 length: 15; J gene: TRBJ2-7; V gene: TRBV27; CDR3 protein: CASSFESGRSYEQYF
CDR3 length: 16; J gene: TRBJ1-2; V gene: TRBV5-4; CDR3 protein: CASSSAWGRTSYGYTF
CDR3 length: 14; J gene: TRBJ1-2; V gene: TRBV2; CDR3 protein: CASSASEGIHGYTF
CDR3 length: 15; J gene: TRBJ2-2; V gene: TRBV28; CDR3 protein: CASRPTLRLAGELFF
CDR3 length: 15; J gene: TRBJ2-2; V gene: TRBV2; CDR3 protein: CASLSRRELVGELFF
CDR3 length: 16; J gene: TRBJ2-3; V gene: TRBV5-1; CDR3 protein: CASSLGTSGSTDTQYF
CDR3 length: 16; J gene: TRBJ1-3; V gene: TRBV6-5; CDR3 protein: CASSYSDRSSGNTIYF
CDR3 length: 14; J gene: TRBJ1-1; V gene: TRBV13; CDR3 protein: CASSFGGLDTEAFF
CDR3 length: 13; J gene: TRBJ1-6; V gene: TRBV6-6; CDR3 protein: CASSYSRGSPLHF
CDR3 length: 12; J gene: TRBJ2-7; V gene: TRBV6-5; CDR3 protein: CASGGQSYEQYF
CDR3 length: 13; J gene: TRBJ2-1; V gene: TRBV5-1; CDR3 protein: CASSSGLNNEQFF
CDR3 length: 12; J gene: TRBJ1-1; V gene: TRBV10-2; CDR3 protein: CASSSDRARAFF
CDR3 length: 15; J gene: TRBJ1-5; V gene: TRBV9; CDR3 protein: CASSVGPRGDQPQHF
CDR3 length: 14; J gene: TRBJ2-1; V gene: TRBV7-2; CDR3 protein: CASSISSGSKSWVF
CDR3 length: 16; J gene: -; V gene: TRBV4-1; CDR3 protein: CASSQEGTGVSYEQYF
CDR3 length: 14; J gene: TRBJ2-1; V gene: TRBV6-5; CDR3 protein: CASSYDPTPHEQFF
CDR3 length: 15; J gene: TRBJ2-7; V gene: TRBV7-3; CDR3 protein: CASSRGQGALYEQYF
CDR3 length: 14; J gene: TRBJ2-7; V gene: TRBV10-3; CDR3 protein: CAIRPDRTTYEQYF
CDR3 length: 15; J gene: TRBJ1-6; V gene: TRBV19; CDR3 protein: CASRPGQSYNSPLHF
CDR3 length: 15; J gene: TRBJ2-1; V gene: TRBV7-3; CDR3 protein: CASSLAGGVYNEQFF
CDR3 length: 14; J gene: TRBJ2-7; V gene: TRBV29-1; CDR3 protein: CSVVYGDLNYEQYF
CDR3 length: 15; J gene: TRBJ2-1; V gene: TRBV7-9; CDR3 protein: CASSYTGAAGNEQFF
CDR3 length: 17; J gene: TRBJ2-7; V gene: TRBV28; CDR3 protein: CASSFPTSGDISYEQYF
CDR3 length: 16; J gene: TRBJ2-3; V gene: TRBV11-2; CDR3 protein: CASSFRTSGTSDTQYF
CDR3 length: 13; J gene: TRBJ1-1; V gene: TRBV9; CDR3 protein: CASSVAGGVEAFF
CDR3 length: 17; J gene: TRBJ2-1; V gene: TRBV4-2; CDR3 protein: CASRPTPDRFLGNEQFF
CDR3 length: 13; J gene: TRBJ2-3; V gene: TRBV27; CDR3 protein: CATATGSTDTQYF
CDR3 length: 14; J gene: TRBJ2-1; V gene: TRBV27; CDR3 protein: CASSSLGIVNEQFF
CDR3 length: 17; J gene: TRBJ2-1; V gene: TRBV7-9; CDR3 protein: CASSSAWGSGRADEQFF
CDR3 length: 15; J gene: TRBJ2-7; V gene: TRBV5-1; CDR3 protein: CASSLEGGSTYEQYF
CDR3 length: 15; J gene: TRBJ2-1; V gene: TRBV9; CDR3 protein: CASSGRTGKVNEQFF
CDR3 length: 18; J gene: TRBJ2-1; V gene: TRBV15; CDR3 protein: CATSRELIGRDSYNEQFF
CDR3 length: 15; J gene: TRBJ2-1; V gene: TRBV5-4; CDR3 protein: CASSLVAGGPIEQFF
CDR3 length: 13; J gene: TRBJ2-1; V gene: TRBV27; CDR3 protein: CASRGRAGNEQFF
CDR3 length: 16; J gene: TRBJ1-5; V gene: TRBV28; CDR3 protein: CASSPGQVFSNQPQHF
CDR3 length: 17; J gene: TRBJ2-7; V gene: TRBV6-1; CDR3 protein: CASSEREAGDDSYEQYF
CDR3 length: 17; J gene: TRBJ1-2; V gene: TRBV25-1; CDR3 protein: CASSLDRATQGNYGYTF
CDR3 length: 12; J gene: TRBJ1-1; V gene: TRBV25-1; CDR3 protein: CASSGRGTEAFF
CDR3 length: 12; J gene: TRBJ1-1; V gene: TRBV6-5; CDR3 protein: CASSYGGTEAFF
CDR3 length: 16; J gene: TRBJ2-1; V gene: TRBV2; CDR3 protein: CASILAGQDWGNEQFF
CDR3 length: 13; J gene: TRBJ2-1; V gene: TRBV11-3; CDR3 protein: CASSLGLYNEQFF